What follows are 20 T cell receptor beta chains derived from one specimen sequenced in a study of a mutant IDH1 vaccine in newly diagnosed glioma. This table comes from immunoSEQ multiplex PCR, and its TCRdb copy is limited to in-frame clones, with some not included. The sample lists approximately 54,000 clones; 65% to 85% were seen once. Specified time point: baseline, week 1 (first vaccination visit). Treatment here: pre-vaccination baseline after standard-of-care therapy. The specimen was PBMCs, collected from a glioma patient treated with radiotherapy, temozolomide or both. These receptors came from a man aged 18 to 35 with glioma.

The chain combines TRBV15 with TRBJ1-6; tentative D call: TRBD1 (5 bases). The ends were cut back, 8 bases at V and 9 bases at J, with 14 bases in the middle. Germline loops: CDR1 LNHNV, CDR2 YYDKDF (reference sequence). CDR3 length equals 13 residues. For the CDR3, the DNA is TGTGCCACCGGACGGGGGTGGGGTTCACCCCTCCACTTT. It codes for CATGRGWGSPLHF.

This rearrangement joins TRBV28 to TRBJ1-5; 10 bases fit TRBD1. The CDR3 sequence is 17 residues long. Germline trimming cut 2 bases from V and 6 bases from J; bases unmatched to any gene: 10. Germline loops: CDR1 MDHEN, CDR2 SYDVKM. The CDR3, as DNA: TGTGCCAGCAGTTTACTCACCGGGACAGGGGAGACTCAGCCCCAGCATTTT. Translation: CASSLLTGTGETQPQHF.

The chain uses TRBV27 and TRBJ2-7, with D hard to call. Per germline, CDR1 MNHEY and CDR2 SMNVEV (reference sequence). V shed 3 bases and J shed 3 bases, with 9 bases lying between them. This CDR3 is built from 13 residues. As DNA, the CDR3 is TGTGCCAGCAGTTTCATTCCGGGCTACGAGCAGTACTTC. Translated, it gives CASSFIPGYEQYF.

This chain connects TRBV5-1 to TRBJ1-4; D uncertain. Trimming took off 4 bases at V and 10 bases at J, with 17 bases between the two ends. Germline V gene sequence: CDR1 SGHRS, CDR2 YFSETQ. This CDR3 is built from 14 residues. The CDR3 coding sequence is TGCGCCAGCAGCCCCGGCGTGGGCACGGGAAAACTGTTTTTT. It translates to CASSPGVGTGKLFF. Looking up the rest from reference TRBV5-1 and TRBJ1-4 gives the full variable domain: KAGVTQTPRYLIKTRGQQVTLSCSPISGHRSVSWYQQTPGQGLQFLFEYFSETQRNKGNFPGRFSGRQFSNSRSEMNVSTLELGDSALYLCASSPGVGTGKLFFGSGTQLSVL.

The chain couples TRBV29-1 to TRBJ1-4; a weak D match, TRBD1 (5 bases). The CDR3 extends over 12 amino acids. The V gene lost 1 base and the J gene lost 8 bases, with 8 bases spanning the gap. From germline, CDR1 is SQVTM and CDR2 ANQGSEA. In nucleotides, the CDR3 is TGCAGCGTTGAAGTCCAGGGAGAAAAACTGTTTTTT. It codes for CSVEVQGEKLFF.

A word on this clone: One end of the junction varies from germline; a read error may be responsible. The V gene is TRBV6-1, the J gene TRBJ1-5, with unresolved D. Germline V gene data show CDR1 as MNHNS and CDR2 as SASEGT. This CDR3 has 14 amino acids. The CDR3 bases are TGCTCTTACGGGGAGGGCTCCGGCAATCAGCCCCAGCATTTT. Translated: CSYGEGSGNQPQHF.

The gene calls are TRBV10-2 and TRBJ1-5; no clear D gene. This CDR3 has 15 residues. The V gene's germline CDR1 is WSHSY and CDR2 SAAADI. Trimming took 3 bases from V and 0 from J, leaving 9 bases between them. CDR3 coding DNA: TGCGCCAGCAGTGAAGGCAGTTATAGCAATCAGCCCCAGCATTTT. It is translated as CASSEGSYSNQPQHF.

This clone was detected a few times. This chain connects TRBV4-3 to TRBJ1-6; 8 positions match TRBD1. With 0 bases clipped from V and 7 bases from J, the junction kept 2 bases outside the gene matches. The CDR3 is 15 residues long. Germline lookup yields CDR1 LGHNA and CDR2 YSLEER. Here the CDR3 reads CASSQDRDRNSPLHF. The CDR3 DNA reads as TGCGCCAGCAGCCAAGATCGGGACAGGAATTCACCCCTCCACTTT.

The chain couples TRBV25-1 to TRBJ1-5, with D unclear. Deletions cut 5 bases from V and 2 bases from J, with 16 bases between. CDR1 MGHDK and CDR2 SYGVNS come from the germline V gene. The CDR3 contains 16 residues. This chain's CDR3 is CASSHPLDFGNQPQHF. CDR3 DNA sequence: TGTGCCAGCAGTCACCCCCTCGATTTCGGCAATCAGCCCCAGCATTTT. Full variable domain (outside the CDR3, taken from reference TRBV25-1 and TRBJ1-5): EADIYQTPRYLVIGTGKKITLECSQTMGHDKMYWYQQDPGMELHLIHYSYGVNSTEKGDLSSESTVSRIRTEHFPLTLESARPSHTSQYLCASSHPLDFGNQPQHFGDGTRLSIL.

The chain joins TRBV7-9 to TRBJ2-7; D not certain. Trimming left V 2 bases short and J 2 bases short, with 4 bases between. Germline V lookup: CDR1 SEHNR, CDR2 FQNEAQ (reference sequence). CDR3 length: 12 amino acids. CDR3 DNA sequence: TGTGCCAGCAGCTTATTCCCCTACGAGCAGTACTTC. It encodes CASSLFPYEQYF.

This clone appeared a few times. The chain joins TRBV9 to TRBJ1-1, with 8 positions matching TRBD1. Germline V lookup: CDR1 SGDLS, CDR2 YYNGEE. The J segment lost 1 base and the V segment lost 4 bases, leaving 6 bases of the junction unmatched. This CDR3 comprises 15 residues. The DNA of the CDR3 is TGTGCCAGCAGCTCGACAGGGGAAACGAACACTGAAGCTTTCTTT. It yields the protein CASSSTGETNTEAFF.

The chain is built from TRBV9 and TRBJ1-3; 8 bases are a match to TRBD1. This CDR3 comprises 15 residues. Germline V CDR1 and CDR2: SGDLS, YYNGEE. V dropped 3 bases and J dropped 6; count of bases not matched to a gene: 8. The CDR3 protein is CASSEGIQGANTIYF. The CDR3 DNA follows: TGTGCCAGCAGCGAGGGGATTCAGGGGGCAAACACCATATATTTT.

V and J are TRBV30 and TRBJ1-5, with D uncertain. This CDR3 contains 13 residues. Germline-derived CDR1 and CDR2 are GTSNPN and SVGIG (reference sequence). Trimming cost V 2 bases and J 7 bases, with 12 bases left between them. The CDR3 sequence: CAWSTTSGQPQHF. CDR3 DNA sequence: TGTGCCTGGAGTACCACCTCGGGACAGCCCCAGCATTTT.

The chain joins TRBV6-4 to TRBJ2-2; D gene uncertain. The germline V and J ends were trimmed by 0 bases and 13 bases, with 9 bases remaining between them. The CDR3 contains 12 residues. The V gene's germline CDR1 is MRHNA and CDR2 SNTAGT. The CDR3 region is CASSDSGMVLFF. The CDR3 DNA reads TGTGCCAGCAGTGACTCTGGGATGGTGCTGTTTTTT.

This clone appeared a few times. The chain employs TRBV20-1 and TRBJ1-1; TRBD1 might be the D (5 bases). From germline, CDR1 is DFQATT and CDR2 SNEGSKA (reference sequence). This CDR3 has 11 amino acids. The V and J ends lost 6 bases and 9 bases respectively, with 14 bases between them. The CDR3 loop reads CSAGPAMKAFF. In DNA, the CDR3 is TGCAGTGCGGGACCGGCGATGAAAGCTTTCTTT.

This clone was observed a single time. This rearrangement joins TRBV10-3 to TRBJ2-1; unclear D gene. The CDR3 covers 13 residues. Germline loops: CDR1 ENHRY, CDR2 SYGVKD. The V end was cut by 11 bases, the J end by 0 bases, with 11 bases between. For the CDR3, the DNA is TGTGCCCTAAGACATGACTCCTACAATGAGCAGTTCTTC. It encodes CALRHDSYNEQFF.

The CDR3 loop is CASSEEGGQDLPYEQYF. The CDR3 DNA sequence: TGTGCCAGCAGTGAAGAGGGTGGACAGGACCTTCCCTACGAGCAGTACTTC. The rearrangement links TRBV6-1 to TRBJ2-7, with 7 bases matching TRBD1. The V gene's germline CDR1 is MNHNS and CDR2 SASEGT. Trimming cost V 1 base and J 2 bases; bases outside gene matches: 11. The CDR3 runs to 17 residues.

This chain links TRBV19 with TRBJ1-4; TRBD1 is a possible D gene (5 bases). The V gene lost 3 bases and the J gene lost 7 bases, with 9 bases spanning the gap. This CDR3 contains 13 residues. Germline loops: CDR1 LNHDA, CDR2 SQIVND (reference sequence). In DNA, the CDR3 is TGTGCCAGTAGTATTTCAGGGTCTGAAAAACTGTTTTTT. It is translated as CASSISGSEKLFF.

The chain combines TRBV2 with TRBJ2-3, with D perhaps TRBD1 (5 bases). Trimming removed 11 bases at V and 4 bases at J, with 19 bases between. Germline CDR1 and CDR2: SNHLY and FYNNEI. The CDR3 is 14 amino acids. DNA of the CDR3: TGTGCCTCCCTGTCCCAGGGTAGGGCAGATACGCAGTATTTT. It is translated as CASLSQGRADTQYF.

The chain recombines TRBV27 with TRBJ1-3; tentatively, D is TRBD1 (6 bases). This CDR3 is 17 amino acids long. The V and J ends lost 2 bases and 0 bases respectively, with 14 bases between them. Germline lookup yields CDR1 MNHEY and CDR2 SMNVEV (reference sequence). The CDR3 DNA sequence: TGTGCCAGCAGTTTAAAAGGGACAAAAGGCTCTGGAAACACCATATATTTT. It translates to CASSLKGTKGSGNTIYF.